Described below is a single TCR beta chain sequence and its context. There is no known antigen for this receptor. Base qualities are not provided; no much larger clone lies one nucleotide away. The germline V gene sets CDR1 to SGHAT and CDR2 to FQNNGV. The CDR3 runs 14 residues from the cysteine to the phenylalanine. Only the CDR3 portion is preserved as DNA: 42 bases, with reading frame beginning at the first base. The V end loses 1 base and the J end loses 1 base, and a stretch of 7 bases separates them. These data belong to a study of blood T cell repertoires in COVID-19 (dated by TCRdb to 2020 to 2021). Regarding the research as a whole: The collaborator samples originated in the United States, Italy and Spain and spanned the acute and convalescent phases of COVID-19. The material from the prospective study consisted of cDNA or gDNA derived from T cells, B-cell-depleted T cells, or PBMCs. Subjects who had been exposed to COVID-19, were actively infected with it, or had recovered from it provided the deeply sampled blood TCRbeta repertoires that made up the dataset. The repertoires were released in a freely available public database meant as a resource for research on the immune response to SARS-CoV-2. Samples were obtained from the ongoing ImmuneRACE study (first 160 participants) and from 1,254 subjects provided by 6 global collaborators. The sample metadata nearly always contained a de-identified subject ID, COVID-19 status, age in years and sex. Where HLA class I and class II types were available, the types were taken from metadata supplied by the sample provider, not from assay-based typing.

TCRbeta CDR3 regions were amplified from genomic DNA by means of the immunoSEQ Assay, a bias-controlled multiplex PCR. The study's own analysis went as follows. The number of nucleated cells in each sample was estimated by amplification of reference gene primers within the assay. Sequence reads were collapsed and filtered to measure the absolute abundance of every unique TCRbeta CDR3 rearrangement. For each sample, productive Simpson clonality was calculated as the square root of Simpson's diversity index across productive rearrangements. What TCRdb holds here is the immuneACCESS table cut down to in-frame rearrangements. Part of the clones is not present; checked against another copy, under half of the missing clones reflect an unresolved V gene, and the others are unexplained. Clonal size and the V and J genes are those of that table, whereas D and trimming came from the DNA. The sample table shows some 390,000 clones, and 89% are seen once. The ten largest make up about 1.7% of the sample.

Participants in the prospective study were enrolled through a virtual design, were aged about 18 to 90 years, and lived in about 25 United States geographic areas. In the prospective study, participants were assigned to cohorts based on the clinical history participants reported in a screening survey and a study questionnaire. ImmuneRACE Cohort 3 recovered participants were defined by two consecutive negative NP/OP PCR tests, healthcare professional clearance, or symptom resolution. Mobile phlebotomists in the prospective study collected whole blood, serum and a nasopharyngeal or oropharyngeal swab from every participant. Over a roughly 2-month period, participants in the prospective study had the option of providing additional blood draws and questionnaires. Blood samples from the prospective study were shipped frozen or at room temperature prior to DNA extraction. Overall study results and their limits: How much clinical and demographic metadata was included differed by source and by participant, and the metadata was provided uncurated.

The chain links TRBV11-2 with TRBJ1-1, with the D gene too uncertain to name. Sequencing was carried out using PBMCs or T cells enriched from blood (not recorded which). The origin of this receptor is a young woman who had recovered from COVID-19. The CDR3 has the sequence CASSLVPQNTEAFF. The base sequence is TGTGCCAGCAGCTTAGTGCCACAGAACACTGAAGCTTTCTTT.